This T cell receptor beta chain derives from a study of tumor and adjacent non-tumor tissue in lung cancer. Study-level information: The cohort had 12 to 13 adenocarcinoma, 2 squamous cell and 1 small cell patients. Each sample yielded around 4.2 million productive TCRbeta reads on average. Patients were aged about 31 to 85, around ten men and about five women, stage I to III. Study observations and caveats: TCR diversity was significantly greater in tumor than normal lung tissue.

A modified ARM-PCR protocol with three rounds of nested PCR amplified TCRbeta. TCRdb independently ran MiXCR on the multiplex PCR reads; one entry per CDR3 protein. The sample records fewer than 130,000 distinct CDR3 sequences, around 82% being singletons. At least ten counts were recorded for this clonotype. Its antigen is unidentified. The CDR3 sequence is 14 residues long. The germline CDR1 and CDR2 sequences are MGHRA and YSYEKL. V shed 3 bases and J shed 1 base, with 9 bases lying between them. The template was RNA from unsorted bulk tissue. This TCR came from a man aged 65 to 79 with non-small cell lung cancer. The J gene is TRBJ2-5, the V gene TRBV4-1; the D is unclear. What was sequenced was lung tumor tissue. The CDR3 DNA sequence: TGCGCCAGCAGCCAGTACCAGCTCCAAGAGACCCAGTACTTC. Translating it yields CASSQYQLQETQYF.